These T cell receptor beta chains were read from a single sample in a study of T cells after posttransplantation cyclophosphamide. TCRdb's table, derived via immunoSEQ multiplex PCR, lists solely in-frame clones and lacks some. This sample carries several thousand clones, none of them present only once. Source: PBMCs, taken after allogeneic stem cell transplant with posttransplant cyclophosphamide. The receptor set was obtained from a male patient between 25 and 40 years old who received an allogeneic stem cell transplant from a related donor, was CMV-positive, and had acute GVHD only. These T cells may partly come from the graft donor. Both conserved end residues are part of each CDR3. The order of the fields is D gene, clone size, J gene, V gene, CDR3 protein, CDR3 DNA. D genes are given only for firm matches. The size entry gives once, few or many counts, or a class when the clone is expanded.

TRBD1 | many | TRBJ2-5 | TRBV6-5 | CASSTGGETQYF | TGTGCCAGCTCGACAGGGGGAGAGACCCAGTACTTC
. | many | TRBJ1-4 | TRBV12-3/TRBV12-4 | CASSFGMQGGLGEKLFF | TGTGCCAGCAGTTTCGGTATGCAGGGCGGTTTGGGTGAAAAACTGTTTTTT
. | many | TRBJ1-6 | TRBV5-1 | CASSFHQGGSGSPLHF | TGCGCCAGCAGCTTCCACCAGGGAGGTAGTGGTTCACCCCTCCACTTT
. | medium-sized | TRBJ1-3 | TRBV5-5 | CASSPGHLEPSGNTIYF | TGTGCCAGCAGCCCCGGACATCTCGAACCTTCTGGAAACACCATATATTTT
. | many | TRBJ2-7 | TRBV7-9 | CASSLDITSYEQYF | TGTGCCAGCAGCCTGGACATCACCTCCTACGAGCAGTACTTC
. | many | TRBJ1-1 | TRBV7-6 | CASSLDASFGDTEAFF | TGTGCCAGCAGCTTAGATGCCTCGTTCGGGGACACTGAAGCTTTCTTT
. | many | TRBJ2-5 | TRBV6-5 | CATHPLGLQETQYF | TGTGCCACCCATCCCCTTGGGCTTCAAGAGACCCAGTACTTC
. | medium-sized | TRBJ1-6 | TRBV4-3 | CASSQDGRGNSPLHF | TGCGCCAGCAGCCAAGATGGCAGGGGTAATTCACCCCTCCACTTT
TRBD1 | many | TRBJ2-3 | TRBV7-2 | CASREGAYISTDTQYF | TGTGCCAGCCGCGAGGGGGCTTACATTAGCACAGATACGCAGTATTTT
TRBD1 | many | TRBJ1-1 | TRBV2 | CASSVGAGGKEAFF | TGTGCCAGCAGTGTCGGGGCAGGGGGAAAAGAAGCTTTCTTT
. | many | TRBJ1-1 | TRBV7-8 | CASSLIESTEAFF | TGTGCCAGCAGCTTGATAGAGAGCACTGAAGCTTTCTTT
. | many | TRBJ1-3 | TRBV7-2 | CASSLSTGPGNTIYF | TGTGCCAGCAGCTTATCTACAGGGCCCGGAAACACCATATATTTT
. | many | TRBJ1-1 | TRBV5-1 | CASSFLQGRLNTEAFF | TGCGCCAGCAGCTTTCTGCAGGGTCGGTTGAACACTGAAGCTTTCTTT
. | many | TRBJ1-2 | TRBV2 | CASRLQGGEGYTF | TGTGCCAGCAGGCTACAGGGTGGAGAAGGCTACACCTTC
. | many | TRBJ2-7 | TRBV7-6 | CASSLLVGPSYEQYF | TGTGCCAGCAGCTTATTGGTGGGGCCGTCCTACGAGCAGTACTTC
. | many | TRBJ1-2 | TRBV14 | CASSPYQRGGYTF | TGTGCCAGCAGCCCTTATCAGCGAGGTGGCTACACCTTC
TRBD1 | many | TRBJ1-1 | TRBV7-6 | CASSLSGTGDTEAFF | TGTGCCAGCAGCTTGTCCGGGACAGGGGACACTGAAGCTTTCTTT
TRBD1 | medium-sized | TRBJ1-4 | TRBV7-9 | CASSQVGTATNEKLFF | TGTGCCAGCAGCCAAGTCGGGACAGCAACTAATGAAAAACTGTTTTTT
. | many | TRBJ1-4 | TRBV5-1 | CASSLGGTPNEKLFF | TGCGCCAGCAGCTTGGGGGGGACACCTAATGAAAAACTGTTTTTT
. | few | TRBJ2-7 | TRBV2 | CASSEEGGAEYF | TGTGCCAGCAGTGAAGAGGGGGGGGCGGAGTACTTC
TRBD1 | many | TRBJ1-1 | TRBV12-3/TRBV12-4 | CASSPLTGGLNTEAFF | TGTGCCAGCAGTCCCCTAACAGGGGGCTTGAACACTGAAGCTTTCTTT
TRBD1 | many | TRBJ1-3 | TRBV5-4 | CASSRTGFENTIYF | TGTGCCAGCAGCCGGACAGGGTTTGAAAACACCATATATTTT
. | medium-sized | TRBJ2-1 | TRBV18 | CASSQTRDEQFF | TGTGCCAGCTCACAGACCCGGGATGAGCAGTTCTTC
. | many | TRBJ1-2 | TRBV6-5 | CASWGGYGYTF | TGTGCCAGTTGGGGGGGCTATGGCTACACCTTC
. | many | TRBJ2-3 | TRBV2 | CASTFGIPLPDTQYF | TGTGCCAGTACCTTCGGTATTCCCCTCCCAGATACGCAGTATTTT
TRBD1 | many | TRBJ1-1 | TRBV9 | CASGGTGGEEAFF | TGTGCCAGCGGGGGGACAGGGGGCGAAGAAGCTTTCTTT
TRBD1 | many | TRBJ2-1 | TRBV6-2/TRBV6-3 | CASSPTGGGHEQFF | TGTGCCAGCAGTCCGACAGGGGGTGGCCATGAGCAGTTCTTC
. | medium-sized | TRBJ2-7 | TRBV12-3/TRBV12-4 | CASSQDWTYEQYF | TGTGCCAGCAGCCAGGACTGGACCTACGAGCAGTACTTC
TRBD1 | medium-sized | TRBJ1-3 | TRBV19 | CASSRQGISGNTIYF | TGTGCCAGTAGCCGACAGGGGATCTCTGGAAACACCATATATTTT
. | many | TRBJ2-2 | TRBV5-1 | CASSLFAGTSNTGELFF | TGCGCCAGCAGCTTATTTGCCGGGACTTCGAACACCGGGGAGCTGTTTTTT
TRBD1 | many | TRBJ1-2 | TRBV6-1 | CASSGQGGQRYGYTF | TGTGCCAGCAGTGGACAGGGGGGACAGCGTTATGGCTACACCTTC
. | many | TRBJ2-7 | TRBV2 | CASIPKRGSHEQYF | TGTGCCAGCATCCCAAAACGGGGTAGTCACGAGCAGTACTTC
TRBD1 | many | TRBJ2-5 | TRBV24-1 | CATSGGRGWETQYF | TGTGCCACCAGTGGAGGCAGGGGGTGGGAGACCCAGTACTTC
TRBD1 | medium-sized | TRBJ1-1 | TRBV6-2/TRBV6-3 | CASNLQGIGTEAFF | TGTGCCAGCAATCTACAGGGGATTGGTACTGAAGCTTTCTTT
. | many | TRBJ2-1 | TRBV24-1 | CATNGETGEQFF | TGTGCCACCAACGGAGAGACAGGTGAGCAGTTCTTC
TRBD1 | medium-sized | TRBJ1-5 | TRBV19 | CASSGRIRAGGEGNQPQHF | TGTGCCAGTAGTGGCCGAATTCGGGCAGGGGGCGAGGGCAATCAGCCCCAGCATTTT